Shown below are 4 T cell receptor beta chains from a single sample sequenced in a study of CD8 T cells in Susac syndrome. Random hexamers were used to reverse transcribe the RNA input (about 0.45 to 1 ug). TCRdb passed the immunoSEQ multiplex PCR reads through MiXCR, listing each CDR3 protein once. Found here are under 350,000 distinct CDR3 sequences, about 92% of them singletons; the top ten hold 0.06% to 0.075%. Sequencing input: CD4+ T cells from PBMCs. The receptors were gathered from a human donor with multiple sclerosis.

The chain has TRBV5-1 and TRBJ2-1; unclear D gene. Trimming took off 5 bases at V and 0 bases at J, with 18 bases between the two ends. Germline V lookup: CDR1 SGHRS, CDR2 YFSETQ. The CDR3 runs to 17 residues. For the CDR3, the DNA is TGCGCCAGCAGGTACTTTTCGATTTCATCCTCCTACAATGAGCAGTTCTTC. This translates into CASRYFSISSSYNEQFF.

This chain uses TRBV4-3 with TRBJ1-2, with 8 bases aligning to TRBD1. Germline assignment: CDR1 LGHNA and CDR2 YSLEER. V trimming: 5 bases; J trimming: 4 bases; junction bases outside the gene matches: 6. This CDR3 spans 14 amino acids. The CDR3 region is CASSTDREAYGYTF. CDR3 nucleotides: TGCGCCAGCAGCACGGACAGGGAAGCCTATGGCTACACCTTC.

The CDR3 protein is CAISDPGIYEQYF. The CDR3 bases are TGTGCCATCAGTGACCCAGGGATCTACGAGCAGTACTTC. The chain recombines TRBV10-3 with TRBJ2-7; weak D call: TRBD1 (5 bases). This CDR3 has 13 amino acids. Trimming pared 3 bases from V and 3 bases from J, leaving 9 bases between. Germline V gene data show CDR1 as ENHRY and CDR2 as SYGVKD.

CDR3 protein: CATSDPGTGEETQYF. The CDR3, as DNA: TGTGCCACCAGTGACCCCGGGACAGGGGAAGAGACCCAGTACTTC. This rearrangement joins TRBV24-1 to TRBJ2-5, with 10 bases identical to TRBD1. The CDR3 length is 15 residues. In germline, CDR1 is KGHDR, CDR2 SFDVKD. The trim removed 4 bases at V and 3 bases at J, leaving 4 bases unmatched.